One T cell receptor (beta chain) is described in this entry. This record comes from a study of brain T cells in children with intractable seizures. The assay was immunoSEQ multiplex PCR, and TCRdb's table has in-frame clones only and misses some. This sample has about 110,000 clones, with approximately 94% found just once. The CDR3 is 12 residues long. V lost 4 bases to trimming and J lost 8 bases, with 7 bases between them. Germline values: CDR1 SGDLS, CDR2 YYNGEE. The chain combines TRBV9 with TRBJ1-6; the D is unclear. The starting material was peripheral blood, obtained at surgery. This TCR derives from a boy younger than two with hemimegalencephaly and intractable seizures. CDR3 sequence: CASSFGDSPLHF. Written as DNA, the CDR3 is TGTGCCAGCAGCTTCGGGGATTCACCCCTCCACTTT.